This is a list of T cell receptor beta chains from one sample in a study of shared clonotypes between healthy human individuals. The method was immunoSEQ multiplex PCR; TCRdb's version includes in-frame clones alone and lacks a portion of them. The table shows approximately 600,000 clones, with 85% to 95% occurring only once. Sequencing was performed on naive CD8+ T cells sorted from blood. The receptors derive from a woman under 40 in good health. Both conserved end residues are part of each CDR3. The D gene is left open where the match is weak. The listing skips clone size in some rows; elsewhere it reads once, few, many or a size class.

CDR3nt	CDR3aa	v_gene	j_gene	d_gene	abundance
TGTGCCAGTAAGGTGAGACAGGGGGGTTTCTACGAGCAGTACTTC	CASKVRQGGFYEQYF	TRBV27	TRBJ2-7	TRBD1	.
TGTGCCAGCTCACACACCGGGACTAGCGGGAGAGGGGGCACAGATACGCAGTATTTT	CASSHTGTSGRGGTDTQYF	TRBV18	TRBJ2-3	TRBD2	.
TGTGCCAGCAGCTTAGGGGCCGGGGTCTCCTACGAGCAGTACTTC	CASSLGAGVSYEQYF	TRBV11-2	TRBJ2-7	.	few
TGCGCCAGCAGCGGGCCGGGACAGGGCTCTTTCTTT	CASSGPGQGSFF	TRBV5-1	TRBJ1-1	TRBD1	.
TGTGCCAGCAGCCAAGCGATGAACACTGAAGCTTTCTTT	CASSQAMNTEAFF	TRBV4-2	TRBJ1-1	.	.
TGTGCCAGCTCACCAGGTCTCAATCAGGGGGCGCCTGAGCAGTTCTTC	CASSPGLNQGAPEQFF	TRBV18	TRBJ2-1	TRBD1	.
TGTGCCAGTAACGCGGACAGGGAGGGCAAAAACATTCAGTACTTC	CASNADREGKNIQYF	TRBV19	TRBJ2-4	.	.
TGTGCCAGCAGACAGCTAGCGGGAGGCCGGGATGAGCAGTTCTTC	CASRQLAGGRDEQFF	TRBV7-9	TRBJ2-1	TRBD2	.
TGTGCCAGTAGTATTGACGTTTGGCAGCCCCAGCATTTT	CASSIDVWQPQHF	TRBV19	TRBJ1-5	.	.
TGCGCCAGCAGCTTGGCCGCGCCGACAGGGCCGAACACTGAAGCTTTCTTT	CASSLAAPTGPNTEAFF	TRBV5-1	TRBJ1-1	TRBD1	.
TGTGCCAGCGGAAAGGACCGCAATAGGGAACAGTACTTC	CASGKDRNREQYF	TRBV27	TRBJ2-7	.	once
TGTGCCAGTAGTGTCCGGGGGGGAGTCACTGAAGCTTTCTTT	CASSVRGGVTEAFF	TRBV19	TRBJ1-1	.	.
TGTGCCAGCACGGGGGGGAATGAAAAACTGTTTTTT	CASTGGNEKLFF	TRBV2	TRBJ1-4	.	.
TGCGCCAGCAGCCAGAGGGTCCGCCCGGGATACAATGAGCAGTTCTTC	CASSQRVRPGYNEQFF	TRBV4-1	TRBJ2-1	.	.
TGTGCCAGCAGCCAAAGTGCGGGGGGGGCGAACACTGAAGCTTTCTTT	CASSQSAGGANTEAFF	TRBV7-6	TRBJ1-1	.	.
TGCGCCAGCAGCCAAGGGACCTCCTACGAGCAGTACTTC	CASSQGTSYEQYF	TRBV4-1	TRBJ2-7	.	.
TGTGCCAGCAGTGAGGCCCCCGAGACCCAGTACTTC	CASSEAPETQYF	TRBV6-1	TRBJ2-5	.	once
TGTGCCAGCAGCCCCGGGAGCTCCTACAATGAGCAGTTCTTC	CASSPGSSYNEQFF	TRBV2	TRBJ2-1	.	.
TGTGCCAGCAGTTCTGGGACTAGCGGGACATACAATGAGCAGTTCTTC	CASSSGTSGTYNEQFF	TRBV27	TRBJ2-1	TRBD2	.
TGTGCCAGCGGGTACGGGACTATCTACGAGCAGTACTTC	CASGYGTIYEQYF	TRBV27	TRBJ2-7	TRBD2	.
TGCGCCAGCAGTGGACTAGCGGACGAGCAGTACTTC	CASSGLADEQYF	TRBV10-2	TRBJ2-7	TRBD2	.
TGTGCCAGCAGCTTAGATCTAACCGGGGGGACAAATGAGCAGTTCTTC	CASSLDLTGGTNEQFF	TRBV11-2	TRBJ2-1	.	once
TGTGCCAGCAGCCCCCGGGACACCAATTATTACAATGAGCAGTTCTTC	CASSPRDTNYYNEQFF	TRBV5-4	TRBJ2-1	.	.
TGTGCCAGCAGTGACAGGGCACCCCTCCACTTT	CASSDRAPLHF	TRBV2	TRBJ1-6	.	.
TGTGCCAGCAGTTTATCGTTTGCGGGAGGTAGCACAGATACGCAGTATTTT	CASSLSFAGGSTDTQYF	TRBV28	TRBJ2-3	TRBD2	.
TGCGCCAGCAGCCAAGATGAAACGGCAACTAATGAAAAACTGTTTTTT	CASSQDETATNEKLFF	TRBV4-1	TRBJ1-4	.	.
TGCGCCAGCGGAGGACAGAACTATGGCTACACCTTC	CASGGQNYGYTF	TRBV10-1	TRBJ1-2	.	few
TGTGCCAGCAGTTTATCCCGCGGATACGAGCAGTACTTC	CASSLSRGYEQYF	TRBV27	TRBJ2-7	.	.
TGTGCCAGCAGCCCAGGGCGGGGGTTTGGGAATGAGCAGTTCTTC	CASSPGRGFGNEQFF	TRBV7-6	TRBJ2-1	TRBD2	.
TGTGCCAGCACCTGGGGAGTTGACACCGGGGAGCTGTTTTTT	CASTWGVDTGELFF	TRBV7-9	TRBJ2-2	.	.
TGTGCCAGCAGTTTATCGAGGGTAAATAGCAATCAGCCCCAGCATTTT	CASSLSRVNSNQPQHF	TRBV27	TRBJ1-5	.	.
TGTGCCAGCAGTCCTTTATCCGGTTACACTTACCAGCATTTT	CASSPLSGYTYQHF	TRBV27	TRBJ1-5	.	.
TGTGCCAGCAGCTCCGGACAGGGGTCCTACAATGAGCAGTTCTTC	CASSSGQGSYNEQFF	TRBV7-9	TRBJ2-1	TRBD1	.
TGTGCCAGCAGTGAAGCGGGGACTAGCGTTTGGACAGATACGCAGTATTTT	CASSEAGTSVWTDTQYF	TRBV25-1	TRBJ2-3	TRBD2	.
TGTGCCAGCAGTGTTGGGACAGGGGTCGGCGAGCAGTACTTC	CASSVGTGVGEQYF	TRBV2	TRBJ2-7	TRBD1	.
TGTGCCAGCAGTTACTCCGACCTCGCCCCGAGGGAAAAACTGTTTTTT	CASSYSDLAPREKLFF	TRBV6-5	TRBJ1-4	.	.
TGTGCCAGCAGCTGGGCGGGAGGGTTGGATTACGAGCAGTACTTC	CASSWAGGLDYEQYF	TRBV5-6	TRBJ2-7	TRBD2	.
TGTGCCAGCAGACCCTACCTGAGCGGCTCCTACGAGCAGTACTTC	CASRPYLSGSYEQYF	TRBV28	TRBJ2-7	.	.
TGTGCCAGTACCACCCCATCGACAGGGGTGCGCGAGACCCAGTACTTC	CASTTPSTGVRETQYF	TRBV19	TRBJ2-5	TRBD1	.
TGTGCCAGCAGCGTAGAAGAGGGAGTGACAGATACGCAGTATTTT	CASSVEEGVTDTQYF	TRBV9	TRBJ2-3	.	once
TGTGCCGTCGGAGGGCCGATTGAGCAGTACTTC	CAVGGPIEQYF	TRBV6-5	TRBJ2-7	.	once
TGTGCCAGCAGTTTAAGGCCAGGTCTAGCGGGAGGGCGGGGTCAAGAGACCCAGTACTTC	CASSLRPGLAGGRGQETQYF	TRBV28	TRBJ2-5	TRBD2	.
TGTGCCAGCACCCCAGCCGGGACCGAGCAATATTTT	CASTPAGTEQYF	TRBV28	TRBJ2-3	.	.
TGCGCCAGCAGCCAAGAGTGGGGCCTCACTAGCGGGACACACAATGAGCAGTTCTTC	CASSQEWGLTSGTHNEQFF	TRBV4-1	TRBJ2-1	TRBD2	.
TGTGCCAGCAGCCCGGGGGATTATGGGGTCCCCTACGAGCAGTACTTC	CASSPGDYGVPYEQYF	TRBV11-2	TRBJ2-7	.	.